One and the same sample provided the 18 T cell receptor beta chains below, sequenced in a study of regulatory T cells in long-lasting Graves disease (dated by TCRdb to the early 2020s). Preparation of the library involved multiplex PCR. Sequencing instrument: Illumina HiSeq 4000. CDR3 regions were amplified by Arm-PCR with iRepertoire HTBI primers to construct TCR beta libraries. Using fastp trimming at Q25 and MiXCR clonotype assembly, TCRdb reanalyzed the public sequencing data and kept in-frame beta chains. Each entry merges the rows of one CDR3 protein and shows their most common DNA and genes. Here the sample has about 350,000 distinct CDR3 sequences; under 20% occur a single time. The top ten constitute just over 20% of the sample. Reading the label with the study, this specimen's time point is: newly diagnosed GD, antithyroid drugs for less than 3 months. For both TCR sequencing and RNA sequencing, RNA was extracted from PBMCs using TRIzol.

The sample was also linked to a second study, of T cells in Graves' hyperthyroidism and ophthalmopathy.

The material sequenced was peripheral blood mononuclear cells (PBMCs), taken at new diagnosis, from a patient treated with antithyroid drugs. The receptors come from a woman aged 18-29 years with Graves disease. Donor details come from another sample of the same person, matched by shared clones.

DNA for the CDR3: TGTGCCAGCTCACAGGGGGCAGACAATCAGCCCCAGCATTTT. Its translation: CASSQGADNQPQHF. The chain recombines TRBV18 with TRBJ1-5, with TRBD1 matching 7 bases. CDR3 length: 14 amino acids. Germline loops: CDR1 KGHSH, CDR2 LQKENI. V was clipped by 4 bases and J by 3 bases; unmatched bases: 3.

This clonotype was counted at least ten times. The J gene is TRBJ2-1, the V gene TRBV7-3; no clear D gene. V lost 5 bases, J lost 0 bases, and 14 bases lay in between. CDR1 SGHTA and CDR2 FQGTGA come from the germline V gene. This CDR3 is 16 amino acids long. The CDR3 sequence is CASSAVQSSSYNEQFF. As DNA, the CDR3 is TGTGCCAGCAGCGCCGTACAGAGCAGCTCCTACAATGAGCAGTTCTTC.

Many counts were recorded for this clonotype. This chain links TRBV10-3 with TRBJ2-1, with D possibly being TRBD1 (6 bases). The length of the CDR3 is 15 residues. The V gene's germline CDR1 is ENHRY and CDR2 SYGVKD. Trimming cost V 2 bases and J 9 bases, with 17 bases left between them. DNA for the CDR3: TGTGCCATCAGTGAGCCGAACAGGGTTGATGGTGAGCAGTTCTTC. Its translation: CAISEPNRVDGEQFF.

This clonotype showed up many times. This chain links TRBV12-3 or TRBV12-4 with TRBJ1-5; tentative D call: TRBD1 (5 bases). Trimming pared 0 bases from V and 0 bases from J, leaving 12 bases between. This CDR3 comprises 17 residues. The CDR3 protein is CASSLALGGNSNQPQHF. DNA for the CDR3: TGTGCCAGCAGTTTAGCGCTCGGGGGAAATAGCAATCAGCCCCAGCATTTT.

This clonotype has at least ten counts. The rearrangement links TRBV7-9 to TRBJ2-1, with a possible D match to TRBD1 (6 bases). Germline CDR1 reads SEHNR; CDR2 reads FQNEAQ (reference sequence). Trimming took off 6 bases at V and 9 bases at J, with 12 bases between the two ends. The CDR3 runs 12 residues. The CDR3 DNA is TGTGCCAGCAGACAGGGTCTAGGTGAGCAGTTCTTC. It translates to CASRQGLGEQFF. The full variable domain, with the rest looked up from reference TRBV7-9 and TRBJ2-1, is DTGVSQNPRHKITKRGQNVTFRCDPISEHNRLYWYRQTLGQGPEFLTYFQNEAQLEKSRLLSDRFSAERPKGSFSTLEIQRTEQGDSAMYLCASRQGLGEQFFGPGTRLTVL.

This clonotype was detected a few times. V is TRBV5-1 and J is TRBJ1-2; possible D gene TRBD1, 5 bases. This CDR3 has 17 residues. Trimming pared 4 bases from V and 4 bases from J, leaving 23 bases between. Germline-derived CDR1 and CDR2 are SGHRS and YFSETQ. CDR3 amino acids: CASSGRDGLSALYGYTF. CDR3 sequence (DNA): TGCGCCAGCAGCGGCCGGGACGGTCTTTCGGCCCTCTATGGCTACACCTTC.

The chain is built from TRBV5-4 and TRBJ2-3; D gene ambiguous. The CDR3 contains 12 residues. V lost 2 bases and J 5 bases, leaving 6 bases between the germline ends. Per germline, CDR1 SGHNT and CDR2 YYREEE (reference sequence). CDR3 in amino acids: CASSFFLDTQYF. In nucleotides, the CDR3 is TGTGCCAGCAGCTTCTTCCTAGATACGCAGTATTTT.

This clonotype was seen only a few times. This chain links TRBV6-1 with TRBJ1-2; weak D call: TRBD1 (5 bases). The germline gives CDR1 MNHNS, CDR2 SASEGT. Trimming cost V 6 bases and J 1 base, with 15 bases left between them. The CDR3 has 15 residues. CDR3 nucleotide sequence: TGTGCCAGCAGATCGGGGCACCTTCTTAACTATGGCTACACCTTC. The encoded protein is CASRSGHLLNYGYTF.

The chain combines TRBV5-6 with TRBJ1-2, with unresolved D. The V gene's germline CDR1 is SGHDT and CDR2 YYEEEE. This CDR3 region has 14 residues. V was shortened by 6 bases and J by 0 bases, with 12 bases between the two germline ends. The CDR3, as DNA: TGTGCCAGCACCCCGATAAGAGCTAACTATGGCTACACCTTC. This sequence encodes CASTPIRANYGYTF.

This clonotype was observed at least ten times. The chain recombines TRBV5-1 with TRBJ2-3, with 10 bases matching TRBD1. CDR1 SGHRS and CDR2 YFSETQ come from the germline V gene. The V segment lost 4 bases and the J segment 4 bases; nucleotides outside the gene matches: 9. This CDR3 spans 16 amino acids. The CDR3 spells CASSAGSTGGADTQYF. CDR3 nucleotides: TGCGCCAGCAGCGCAGGTTCGACAGGGGGCGCAGATACGCAGTATTTT.

The CDR3 is CASSVRRGATDTQYF. The CDR3 DNA reads as TGTGCCAGCAGCGTCCGGCGGGGGGCCACAGATACGCAGTATTTT. The chain links TRBV7-9 to TRBJ2-3; 8 bases are shared with TRBD2. Losses at the gene ends were 5 bases for V and 2 bases for J; bases not matched to a gene: 6. CDR3 length: 15 amino acids. Germline CDR1 reads SEHNR; CDR2 reads FQNEAQ (reference sequence).

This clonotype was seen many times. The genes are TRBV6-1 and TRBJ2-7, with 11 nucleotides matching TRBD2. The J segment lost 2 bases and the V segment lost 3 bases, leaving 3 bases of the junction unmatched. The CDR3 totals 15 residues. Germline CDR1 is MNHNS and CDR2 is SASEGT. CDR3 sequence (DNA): TGTGCCAGCAGTGATGAGGGACTAGCGGCCTACGAGCAGTACTTC. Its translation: CASSDEGLAAYEQYF.

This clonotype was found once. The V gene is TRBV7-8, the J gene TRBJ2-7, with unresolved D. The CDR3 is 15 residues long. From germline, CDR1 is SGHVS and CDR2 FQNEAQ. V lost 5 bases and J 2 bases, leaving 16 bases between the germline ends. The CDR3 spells CASSLPRARPYEQYF. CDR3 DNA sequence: TGTGCCAGCAGCCTCCCCCGGGCGAGACCCTACGAGCAGTACTTC. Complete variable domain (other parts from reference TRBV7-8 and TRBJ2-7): GAGVSQSPRYKVAKRGQDVALRCDPISGHVSLFWYQQALGQGPEFLTYFQNEAQLDKSGLPSDRFFAERPEGSVSTLKIQRTQQEDSAVYLCASSLPRARPYEQYFGPGTRLTVT.

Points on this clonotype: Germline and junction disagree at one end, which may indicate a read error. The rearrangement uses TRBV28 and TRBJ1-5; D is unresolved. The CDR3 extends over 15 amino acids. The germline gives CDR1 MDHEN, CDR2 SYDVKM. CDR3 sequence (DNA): TGTGCCTGCAGAATCCTTCGGGGTAACAATCAGCCCCAGCATTTT. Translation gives CACRILRGNNQPQHF.

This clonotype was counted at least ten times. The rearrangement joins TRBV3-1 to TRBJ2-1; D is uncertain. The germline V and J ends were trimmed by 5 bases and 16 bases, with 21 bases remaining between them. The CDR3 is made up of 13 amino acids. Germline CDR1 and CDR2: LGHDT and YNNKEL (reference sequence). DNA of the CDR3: TGTGCCAGCAGCTTGAAGGGAAAGTGGTCCCGATTCTTC. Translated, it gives CASSLKGKWSRFF.

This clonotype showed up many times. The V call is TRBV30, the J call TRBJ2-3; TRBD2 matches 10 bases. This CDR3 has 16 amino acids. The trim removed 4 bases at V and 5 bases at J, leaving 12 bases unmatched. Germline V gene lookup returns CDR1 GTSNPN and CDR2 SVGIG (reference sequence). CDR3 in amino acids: CAWTPLRSGGRDTQYF. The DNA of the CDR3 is TGTGCCTGGACCCCCCTCCGTAGCGGGGGGAGAGATACGCAGTATTTT.

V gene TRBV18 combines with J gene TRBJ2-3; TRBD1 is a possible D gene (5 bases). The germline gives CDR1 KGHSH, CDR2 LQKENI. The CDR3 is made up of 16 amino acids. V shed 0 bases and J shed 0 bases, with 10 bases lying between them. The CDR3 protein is CASSPPKGVSTDTQYF. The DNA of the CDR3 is TGTGCCAGCTCACCACCGAAAGGGGTTAGCACAGATACGCAGTATTTT.

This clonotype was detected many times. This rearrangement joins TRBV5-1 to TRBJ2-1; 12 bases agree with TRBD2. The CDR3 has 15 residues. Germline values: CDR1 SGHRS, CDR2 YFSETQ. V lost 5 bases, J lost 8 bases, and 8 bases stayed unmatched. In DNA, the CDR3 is TGCGCCAGCAGGACTCAGACTAGCGGGGGCGATGAGCAGTTCTTC. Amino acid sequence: CASRTQTSGGDEQFF.